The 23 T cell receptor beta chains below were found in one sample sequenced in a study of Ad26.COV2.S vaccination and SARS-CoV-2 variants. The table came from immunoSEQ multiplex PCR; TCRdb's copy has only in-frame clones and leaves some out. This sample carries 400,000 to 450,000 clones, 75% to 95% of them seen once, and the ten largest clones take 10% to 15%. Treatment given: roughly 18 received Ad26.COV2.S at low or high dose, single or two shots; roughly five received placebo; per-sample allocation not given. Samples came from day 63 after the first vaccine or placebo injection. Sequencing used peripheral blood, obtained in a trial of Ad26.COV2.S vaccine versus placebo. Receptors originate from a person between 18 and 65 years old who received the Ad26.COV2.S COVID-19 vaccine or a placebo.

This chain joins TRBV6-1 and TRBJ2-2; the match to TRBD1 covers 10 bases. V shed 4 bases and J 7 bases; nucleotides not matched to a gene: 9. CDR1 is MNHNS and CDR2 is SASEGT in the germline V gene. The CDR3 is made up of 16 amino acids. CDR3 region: CASSGDDRGRIGELFF. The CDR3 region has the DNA TGTGCCAGCAGTGGCGACGACAGGGGGCGCATCGGGGAGCTGTTTTTT.

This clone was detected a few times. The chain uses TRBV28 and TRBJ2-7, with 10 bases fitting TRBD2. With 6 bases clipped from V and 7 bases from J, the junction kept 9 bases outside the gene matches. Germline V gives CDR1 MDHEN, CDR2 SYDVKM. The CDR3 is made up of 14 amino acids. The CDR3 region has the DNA TGTGCCAGCAGGGCACTAGCGGGGTCTCGGGAGCAGTACTTC. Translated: CASRALAGSREQYF.

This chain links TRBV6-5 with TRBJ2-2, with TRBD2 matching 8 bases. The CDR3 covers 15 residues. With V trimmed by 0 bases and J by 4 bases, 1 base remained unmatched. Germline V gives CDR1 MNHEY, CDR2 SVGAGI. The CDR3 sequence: CASSYSLAATGELFF. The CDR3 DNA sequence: TGTGCCAGCAGTTACTCACTAGCGGCCACCGGGGAGCTGTTTTTT.

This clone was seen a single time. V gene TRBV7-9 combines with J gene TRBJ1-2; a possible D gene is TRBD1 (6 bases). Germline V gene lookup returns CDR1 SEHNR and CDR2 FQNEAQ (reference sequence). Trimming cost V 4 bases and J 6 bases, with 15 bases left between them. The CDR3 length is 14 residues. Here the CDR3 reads CASSSPGGLNGYTF. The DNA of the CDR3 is TGTGCCAGCAGCTCTCCCGGGGGGCTTAATGGCTACACCTTC.

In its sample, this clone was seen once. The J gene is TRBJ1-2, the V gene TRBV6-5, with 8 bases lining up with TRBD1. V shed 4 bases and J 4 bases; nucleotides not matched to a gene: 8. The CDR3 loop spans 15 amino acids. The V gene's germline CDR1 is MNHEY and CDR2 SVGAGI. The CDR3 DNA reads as TGTGCCAGCAGTTCCCCAGGGGGCTCGAGCTATGGCTACACCTTC. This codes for CASSSPGGSSYGYTF.

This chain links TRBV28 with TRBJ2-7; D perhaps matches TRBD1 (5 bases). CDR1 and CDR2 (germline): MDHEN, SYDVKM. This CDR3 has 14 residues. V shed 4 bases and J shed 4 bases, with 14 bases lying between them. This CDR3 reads CASSSTESSYEQYF. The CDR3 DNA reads TGTGCCAGCAGTTCGACAGAAAGCTCGTACGAGCAGTACTTC.

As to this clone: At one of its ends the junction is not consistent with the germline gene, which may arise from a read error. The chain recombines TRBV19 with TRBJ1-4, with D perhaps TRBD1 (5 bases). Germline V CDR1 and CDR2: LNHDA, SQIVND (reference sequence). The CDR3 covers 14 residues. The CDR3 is CASSIRGTNEKLFF. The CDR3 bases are TGTGCCAGTAGTATACGGGGGACTAACGAAAAACTGTTTTTT.

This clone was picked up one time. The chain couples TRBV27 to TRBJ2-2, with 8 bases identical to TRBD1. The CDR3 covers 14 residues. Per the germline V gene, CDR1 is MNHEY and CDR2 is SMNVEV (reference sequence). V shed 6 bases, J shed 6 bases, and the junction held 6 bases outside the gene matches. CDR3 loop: CASSPGGIAGELFF. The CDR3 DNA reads TGTGCCAGCAGCCCAGGGGGCATCGCCGGGGAGCTGTTTTTT.

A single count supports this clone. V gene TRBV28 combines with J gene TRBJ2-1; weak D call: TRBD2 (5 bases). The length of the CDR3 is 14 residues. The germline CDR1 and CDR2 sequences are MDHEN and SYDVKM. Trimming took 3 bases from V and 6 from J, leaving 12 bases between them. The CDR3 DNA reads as TGTGCCAGCAGTTTTCGAACTCGGGGCAATGAGCAGTTCTTC. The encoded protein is CASSFRTRGNEQFF.

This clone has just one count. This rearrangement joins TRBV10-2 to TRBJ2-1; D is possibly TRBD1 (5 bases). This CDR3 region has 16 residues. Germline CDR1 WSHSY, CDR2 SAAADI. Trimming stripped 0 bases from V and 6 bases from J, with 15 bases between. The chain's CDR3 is CASSESRPGMSNEQFF. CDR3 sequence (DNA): TGCGCCAGCAGTGAGTCGAGACCAGGGATGAGCAATGAGCAGTTCTTC.

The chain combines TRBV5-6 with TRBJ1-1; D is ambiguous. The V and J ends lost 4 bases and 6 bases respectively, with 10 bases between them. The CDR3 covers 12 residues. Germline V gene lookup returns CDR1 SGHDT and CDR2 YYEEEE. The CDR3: CASSVYSSEAFF. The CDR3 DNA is TGTGCCAGCAGCGTATACAGCTCTGAAGCTTTCTTT.

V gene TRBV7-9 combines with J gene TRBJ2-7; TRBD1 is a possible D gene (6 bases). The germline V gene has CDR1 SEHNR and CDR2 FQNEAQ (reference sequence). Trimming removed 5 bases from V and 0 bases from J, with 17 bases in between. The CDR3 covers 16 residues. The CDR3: CASSLIGGKSSYEQYF. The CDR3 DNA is TGTGCCAGCAGCCTCATAGGGGGAAAGAGCTCCTACGAGCAGTACTTC.

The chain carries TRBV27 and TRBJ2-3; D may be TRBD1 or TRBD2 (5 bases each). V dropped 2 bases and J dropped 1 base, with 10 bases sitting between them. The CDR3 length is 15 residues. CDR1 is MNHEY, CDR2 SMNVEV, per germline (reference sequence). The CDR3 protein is CASSLMGVGTDTQYF. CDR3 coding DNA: TGTGCCAGCAGTTTAATGGGGGTGGGCACAGATACGCAGTATTTT.

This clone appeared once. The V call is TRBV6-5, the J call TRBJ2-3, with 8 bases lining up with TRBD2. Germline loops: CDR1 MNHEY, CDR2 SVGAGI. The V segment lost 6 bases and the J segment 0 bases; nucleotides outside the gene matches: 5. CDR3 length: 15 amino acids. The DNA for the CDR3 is TGTGCCAGCAGATTAGCGGGATCTAGCACAGATACGCAGTATTTT. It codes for CASRLAGSSTDTQYF.

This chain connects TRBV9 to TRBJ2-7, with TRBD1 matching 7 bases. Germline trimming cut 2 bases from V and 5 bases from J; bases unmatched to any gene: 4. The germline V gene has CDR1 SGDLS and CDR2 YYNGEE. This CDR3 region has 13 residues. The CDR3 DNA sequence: TGTGCCAGCAGCGTTGGGACAGAGAACGAGCAGTACTTC. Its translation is CASSVGTENEQYF.

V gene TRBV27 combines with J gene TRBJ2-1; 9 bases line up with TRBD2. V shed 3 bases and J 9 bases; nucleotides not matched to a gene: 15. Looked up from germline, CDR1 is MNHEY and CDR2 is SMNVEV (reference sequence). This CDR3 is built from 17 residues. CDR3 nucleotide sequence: TGTGCCAGCAGTTTCCAAGCGGGAGGTTTACCAGGGGGTGAGCAGTTCTTC. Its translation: CASSFQAGGLPGGEQFF.

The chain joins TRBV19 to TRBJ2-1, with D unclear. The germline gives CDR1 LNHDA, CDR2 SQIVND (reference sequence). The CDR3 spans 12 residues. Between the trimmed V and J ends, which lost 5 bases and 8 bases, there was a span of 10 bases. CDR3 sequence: CASSRRNDEQFF. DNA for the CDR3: TGTGCCAGTAGTCGACGAAACGATGAGCAGTTCTTC.

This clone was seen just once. The CDR3 coding sequence is TGTGCCAGCAGTTACTCGAAGGGGGGTTATGACCCCAATGAGCAGTTCTTC. This encodes CASSYSKGGYDPNEQFF. The chain is built from TRBV6-2 or TRBV6-3 and TRBJ2-1; tentatively, D is TRBD1 or TRBD2 (6 bases each). Trimming cost V 0 bases and J 6 bases, with 18 bases left between them. Per the germline V gene, CDR1 is MNHEY and CDR2 is SVGEGT. CDR3 length: 17 amino acids.

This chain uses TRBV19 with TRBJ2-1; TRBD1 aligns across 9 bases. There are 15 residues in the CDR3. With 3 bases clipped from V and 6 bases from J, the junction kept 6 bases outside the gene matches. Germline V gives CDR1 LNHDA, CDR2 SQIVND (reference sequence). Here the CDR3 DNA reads TGTGCCAGTAGTATGGACAGGGGCCTTATCAATGAGCAGTTCTTC. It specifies CASSMDRGLINEQFF.

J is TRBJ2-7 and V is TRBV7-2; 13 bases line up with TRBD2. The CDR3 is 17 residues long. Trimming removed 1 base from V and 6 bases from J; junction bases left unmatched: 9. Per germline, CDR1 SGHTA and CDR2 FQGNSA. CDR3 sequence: CASSLGLAGGIASEQYF. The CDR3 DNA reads TGTGCCAGCAGCTTAGGACTAGCGGGAGGCATAGCAAGCGAGCAGTACTTC.

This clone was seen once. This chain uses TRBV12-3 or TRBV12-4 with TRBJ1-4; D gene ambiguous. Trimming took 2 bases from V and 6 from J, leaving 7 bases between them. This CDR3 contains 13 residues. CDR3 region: CASSLSTDEKLFF. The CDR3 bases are TGTGCCAGCAGTTTAAGTACAGATGAAAAACTGTTTTTT.

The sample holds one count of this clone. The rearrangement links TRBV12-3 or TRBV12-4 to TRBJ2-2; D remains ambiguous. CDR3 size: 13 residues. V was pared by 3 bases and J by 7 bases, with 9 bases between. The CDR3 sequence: CASSFLAIGELFF. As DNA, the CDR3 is TGTGCCAGCAGTTTTTTAGCAATCGGGGAGCTGTTTTTT.

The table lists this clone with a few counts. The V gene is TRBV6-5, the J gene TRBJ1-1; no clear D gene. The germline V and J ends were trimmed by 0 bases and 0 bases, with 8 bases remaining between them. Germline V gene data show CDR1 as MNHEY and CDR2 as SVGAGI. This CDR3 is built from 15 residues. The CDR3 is CASSYSPQMNTEAFF. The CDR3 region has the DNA TGTGCCAGCAGTTACTCCCCACAGATGAACACTGAAGCTTTCTTT.